This T cell receptor beta chain was observed in a study of spatial heterogeneity in lung cancer. In germline, CDR1 is KGHSH, CDR2 LQKENI. The CDR3 runs 17 residues. Trimming took 2 bases from V and 1 from J, leaving 15 bases between them. Time point defined: sample taken at primary tumor resection. TCRdb re-called the 5' RACE reads through MiXCR, storing one row per CDR3 protein. The table has around 87,000 distinct CDR3 sequences, roughly 12% seen once. The J gene is TRBJ1-3, the V gene TRBV18; the D is unclear. The material was PBMCs, obtained at surgery. The TCR was taken from a male donor with early-stage non-small cell lung cancer. The CDR3 sequence is CASSPAGRIPSGNTIYF. CDR3 coding DNA: TGTGCCAGCTCACCAGCAGGACGAATCCCTTCTGGAAACACCATATATTTT. The full variable domain, rest sourced from reference TRBV18 and TRBJ1-3, is NAGVMQNPRHLVRRRGQEARLRCSPMKGHSHVYWYRQLPEEGLKFMVYLQKENIIDESGMPKERFSAEFPKEGPSILRIQQVVRGDSAAYFCASSPAGRIPSGNTIYFGEGSWLTVV.